These 28 T cell receptor beta chains were sequenced from one sample in a study of blood T cell repertoires in COVID-19. Using immunoSEQ multiplex PCR, the repertoire was profiled, and TCRdb retains in-frame clones only, with some absent. The table shows roughly 300,000 clones, with approximately 88% occurring only once. The material sequenced was peripheral blood. These receptors were obtained from a human donor with COVID-19, enrolled during active disease. The donor label of this sample is uncertain.

V gene TRBV10-3 combines with J gene TRBJ1-1, with no clear D. Deletions cut 4 bases from V and 6 bases from J, with 9 bases between. This CDR3 is 12 amino acids long. Germline assignment: CDR1 ENHRY and CDR2 SYGVKD. In nucleotides, the CDR3 is TGTGCCATCAGTGCCGGGTCGGCTGAAGCTTTCTTT. Translation: CAISAGSAEAFF.

The chain has TRBV19 and TRBJ2-1, with 11 bases identical to TRBD2. This CDR3 spans 14 amino acids. V was clipped by 8 bases and J by 3 bases; unmatched bases: 3. From germline, CDR1 is LNHDA and CDR2 SQIVND (reference sequence). The CDR3 coding sequence is TGTGCCAGTGGCGGGACTAGCGGCTACAATGAGCAGTTCTTC. Its translation is CASGGTSGYNEQFF.

This sequence joins TRBV19 and TRBJ2-3; a weak D match, TRBD1 (6 bases). CDR3 length equals 15 residues. Germline lookup yields CDR1 LNHDA and CDR2 SQIVND (reference sequence). V gave up 2 bases and J gave up 1 base, with 10 bases separating them. The CDR3 DNA reads as TGTGCCAGTAGTATACTGGCAGGGGGCACAGATACGCAGTATTTT. It encodes CASSILAGGTDTQYF.

Only one count was recorded for this clone. Other nucleotide sequences in the sample specify the same CDR3. The chain is built from TRBV19 and TRBJ1-1; unclear D gene. V gave up 1 base and J gave up 1 base, with 7 bases separating them. CDR1 is LNHDA, CDR2 SQIVND, per germline (reference sequence). The CDR3 contains 14 residues. DNA of the CDR3: TGTGCCAGTAGTATAGGGCAGTCGAACACTGAAGCTTTCTTT. Translating gives CASSIGQSNTEAFF.

The table lists this clone with a few counts. The rearrangement uses TRBV27 and TRBJ2-5, with TRBD2 matching 14 bases. The germline V gene encodes CDR1 MNHEY and CDR2 SMNVEV (reference sequence). The CDR3 has 20 residues. With V trimmed by 4 bases and J by 3 bases, 16 bases remained unmatched. DNA of the CDR3: TGTGCCAGCAGTTCGTGGAATCCGGGACTAGCGGGAGACATTAAAGAGACCCAGTACTTC. It yields the protein CASSSWNPGLAGDIKETQYF.

The rearrangement uses TRBV28 and TRBJ2-2; no clear D gene. V was cut by 10 bases and J by 4 bases, with 13 bases left in between. The CDR3 length is 13 residues. The germline V gene has CDR1 MDHEN and CDR2 SYDVKM. The CDR3 coding sequence is TGTGCCACCTTAGTGGGCTCCACCGGGGAGCTGTTTTTT. It codes for CATLVGSTGELFF.

This clone showed up just once. This chain connects TRBV2 to TRBJ2-1; D remains ambiguous. Looked up from germline, CDR1 is SNHLY and CDR2 is FYNNEI. The CDR3 has 15 amino acids. V lost 1 base and J lost 1, with 8 bases in between. The DNA of the CDR3 is TGTGCCAGCAGTGAAGACCGTCAGTCCTACAATGAGCAGTTCTTC. This encodes CASSEDRQSYNEQFF.

V and J are TRBV29-1 and TRBJ1-1; perhaps TRBD1 as D (6 bases). V lost 6 bases to trimming and J lost 5 bases, with 13 bases between them. The CDR3 length is 12 residues. Germline V gene data show CDR1 as SQVTM and CDR2 as ANQGSEA. The CDR3 sequence: CSVGYRATEAFF. CDR3 in DNA: TGCAGCGTCGGTTACAGGGCTACTGAAGCTTTCTTT. Variable domain in full (rest from reference TRBV29-1 and TRBJ1-1): SAVISQKPSRDICQRGTSLTIQCQVDSQVTMMFWYRQQPGQSLTLIATANQGSEATYESGFVIDKFPISRPNLTFSTLTVSNMSPEDSSIYLCSVGYRATEAFFGQGTRLTVV.

The chain recombines TRBV6-5 with TRBJ2-7, with D unclear. V was shortened by 0 bases and J by 2 bases, with 14 bases between the two germline ends. Germline CDR1 reads MNHEY; CDR2 reads SVGAGI. CDR3 length: 16 amino acids. CDR3 coding DNA: TGTGCCAGCAGTTACTCGAGCTTTTCCGCTACCTACGAGCAGTACTTC. It encodes CASSYSSFSATYEQYF.

The chain joins TRBV11-2 to TRBJ1-2, with D possibly TRBD1 on 5 matching bases. The CDR3 spans 13 residues. Germline V CDR1 and CDR2: SGHAT, FQNNGV. The V and J ends lost 5 bases and 7 bases respectively, with 14 bases between them. CDR3 sequence reads: CASSPAGGGGYTF. The CDR3 coding sequence is TGTGCCAGCAGCCCAGCGGGGGGAGGTGGCTACACCTTC.

The chain employs TRBV7-2 and TRBJ2-2; TRBD2 matches 12 bases. Losses at the gene ends were 2 bases for V and 7 bases for J; bases not matched to a gene: 5. The germline V gene has CDR1 SGHTA and CDR2 FQGNSA. This CDR3 has 16 amino acids. CDR3 in amino acids: CASSLRLAGDGGELFF. CDR3 nucleotides: TGTGCCAGCAGCTTAAGACTAGCGGGAGATGGCGGGGAGCTGTTTTTT. Complete variable domain (other parts from reference TRBV7-2 and TRBJ2-2): GAGVSQSPSNKVTEKGKDVELRCDPISGHTALYWYRQSLGQGLEFLIYFQGNSAPDKSGLPSDRFSAERTGGSVSTLTIQRTQQEDSAVYLCASSLRLAGDGGELFFGEGSRLTVL.

V is TRBV9 and J is TRBJ2-3, with 8 positions matching TRBD2. Germline CDR1 reads SGDLS; CDR2 reads YYNGEE. CDR3 length equals 16 residues. Trimming removed 0 bases from V and 1 base from J; junction bases left unmatched: 4. The CDR3 sequence: CASSVGAGVGTDTQYF. Here the CDR3 DNA reads TGTGCCAGCAGCGTAGGAGCGGGAGTAGGCACAGATACGCAGTATTTT.

The CDR3 reads CASSPDRSGANVLTF. The CDR3 DNA sequence: TGTGCCAGCAGTCCTGACAGATCTGGGGCCAACGTCCTGACTTTC. The rearrangement joins TRBV28 to TRBJ2-6; D is possibly TRBD1 (5 bases). The CDR3 is 15 amino acids. CDR1 is MDHEN, CDR2 SYDVKM, per germline. Trimming cost V 5 bases and J 1 base, with 9 bases left between them.

This chain connects TRBV28 to TRBJ2-5; D is perhaps TRBD1 (7 bases). The V end lost 2 bases, the J end lost 5 bases, and 12 bases lay between the germline ends. The germline V gene encodes CDR1 MDHEN and CDR2 SYDVKM. The CDR3 has 14 residues. The CDR3 DNA is TGTGCCAGCAGTTTACAGGGGGGAGCGGAGACCCAGTACTTC. It specifies CASSLQGGAETQYF. Based on the CDR3 plus reference TRBV28 and TRBJ2-5, the full variable domain is DVKVTQSSRYLVKRTGEKVFLECVQDMDHENMFWYRQDPGLGLRLIYFSYDVKMKEKGDIPEGYSVSREKKERFSLILESASTNQTSMYLCASSLQGGAETQYFGPGTRLLVL.

This sequence joins TRBV4-1 and TRBJ2-3; TRBD2 aligns across 13 bases. The CDR3 sequence is 18 residues long. Germline loops: CDR1 MGHRA, CDR2 YSYEKL. V was clipped by 4 bases and J by 1 base; unmatched bases: 8. CDR3 sequence: CASSLGLAGAPGTDTQYF. The CDR3 DNA is TGCGCCAGCAGCCTCGGACTAGCGGGAGCGCCCGGCACAGATACGCAGTATTTT.

This clone was seen repeatedly, ten times or more. The chain links TRBV6-4 to TRBJ1-2; the match to TRBD1 covers 8 bases. The CDR3 runs 14 residues. The germline CDR1 and CDR2 sequences are MRHNA and SNTAGT. V lost 6 bases, J lost 3 bases, and 6 bases stayed unmatched. The CDR3 nucleotides read TGTGCCAGCAGCCAGGGGGCAGGGGACTATGGCTACACCTTC. Translating it yields CASSQGAGDYGYTF.

The V gene is TRBV10-2, the J gene TRBJ1-5; 8 bases map to TRBD1. The length of the CDR3 is 15 residues. V trimming: 4 bases; J trimming: 3 bases; junction bases outside the gene matches: 5. Germline V gene lookup returns CDR1 WSHSY and CDR2 SAAADI. The CDR3 nucleotides read TGCGCCAGCAGTGTTACAGGGGGTAACAATCAGCCCCAGCATTTT. It yields the protein CASSVTGGNNQPQHF.

V usage is TRBV27 and J usage is TRBJ2-1, with 11 bases that match TRBD2. V lost 6 bases to trimming and J lost 3 bases; unmatched junction nucleotides: 4. The CDR3 sequence is 15 residues long. Germline CDR1 is MNHEY and CDR2 is SMNVEV (reference sequence). The CDR3 spells CASRLAGVIYNEQFF. The DNA of the CDR3 is TGTGCCAGCAGACTAGCGGGAGTGATCTACAATGAGCAGTTCTTC.

This sequence joins TRBV28 and TRBJ1-2; 7 nucleotides align to TRBD1. The V and J ends lost 7 bases and 4 bases, in that order; junction bases with no gene match: 9. This CDR3 has 14 residues. Germline CDR1 and CDR2: MDHEN and SYDVKM. CDR3 sequence (DNA): TGTGCCAGCACCAGGGGGGCGCGTGGCTATGGCTACACCTTC. It encodes CASTRGARGYGYTF.

The J gene is TRBJ1-4, the V gene TRBV7-9; D not resolved. With 5 bases removed from V and 3 bases from J, the gap between germline ends came to 13 bases. CDR3 length: 15 residues. Germline loops: CDR1 SEHNR, CDR2 FQNEAQ (reference sequence). The CDR3 reads CASSPLTAPNEKLFF. The CDR3 nucleotides read TGTGCCAGCAGCCCCTTAACAGCTCCTAATGAAAAACTGTTTTTT.

In its sample, this clone was seen a few times. V usage is TRBV2 and J usage is TRBJ2-1; 7 bases are shared with TRBD1. The CDR3 loop spans 14 amino acids. The germline gives CDR1 SNHLY, CDR2 FYNNEI. V trimming: 4 bases; J trimming: 1 base; junction bases outside the gene matches: 1. Here the CDR3 reads CASSGQGSYNEQFF. In DNA form, the CDR3 reads TGTGCCAGCAGTGGACAGGGTTCCTACAATGAGCAGTTCTTC.

The sample holds one count of this clone. This rearrangement joins TRBV5-1 to TRBJ2-2, with a weak D call TRBD1 (6 bases). Trimming removed 6 bases from V and 0 bases from J, with 21 bases in between. CDR1 and CDR2 (germline): SGHRS, YFSETQ. This CDR3 region has 18 residues. CDR3 nucleotides: TGCGCCAGCAACGCCAGGGGATTGGACGGATCGAACACCGGGGAGCTGTTTTTT. Amino acid sequence: CASNARGLDGSNTGELFF.

The rearrangement uses TRBV2 and TRBJ2-1; perhaps TRBD1 as D (6 bases). Germline CDR1 reads SNHLY; CDR2 reads FYNNEI. The V end was cut by 1 base, the J end by 8 bases, with 9 bases between. The CDR3 covers 13 residues. The CDR3 region is CASSEDRVYEQFF. In nucleotides, the CDR3 is TGTGCCAGCAGTGAAGACAGGGTGTATGAGCAGTTCTTC. The full variable domain, in which reference TRBV2 and TRBJ2-1 provide the parts outside the CDR3, is EPEVTQTPSHQVTQMGQEVILRCVPISNHLYFYWYRQILGQKVEFLVSFYNNEISEKSEIFDDQFSVERPDGSNFTLKIRSTKLEDSAMYFCASSEDRVYEQFFGPGTRLTVL.

The count of this clone is one. The chain combines TRBV2 with TRBJ2-1; TRBD2 agrees at 8 bases. The V segment lost 8 bases and the J segment 8 bases; nucleotides outside the gene matches: 8. The CDR3 sequence is 13 residues long. In germline, CDR1 is SNHLY, CDR2 FYNNEI. This CDR3 reads CASAGTSGYEQFF. The CDR3 nucleotides read TGTGCCAGCGCCGGGACTAGTGGTTATGAGCAGTTCTTC.

This clone was seen only a few times. The V and J genes are TRBV5-8 and TRBJ2-6; perhaps TRBD1 as D (6 bases). Germline values: CDR1 SGHTS, CDR2 YDEGEE. Trimming shortened V by 2 bases and J by 12 bases, and 18 bases separated the two germline ends. This CDR3 is 15 amino acids long. CDR3 sequence (DNA): TGTGCCAGCAGCTTATTGGGACACTCCCGCTCCGTCCTGACTTTC. This codes for CASSLLGHSRSVLTF.

This rearrangement joins TRBV7-3 to TRBJ2-3; 7 nucleotides align to TRBD1. The CDR3 has 16 residues. V lost 1 base, J lost 0 bases, and 4 bases stayed unmatched. Germline-derived CDR1 and CDR2 are SGHTA and FQGTGA. The CDR3, as DNA: TGTGCCAGCAGCTTAAGGGGGACAGCTAGCACAGATACGCAGTATTTT. The encoded protein is CASSLRGTASTDTQYF.

The chain uses TRBV7-9 and TRBJ2-1; possibly TRBD2 for D (6 bases). The V end was cut by 1 base, the J end by 2 bases, with 9 bases between. The CDR3 is made up of 15 amino acids. Germline V lookup: CDR1 SEHNR, CDR2 FQNEAQ (reference sequence). The CDR3 DNA reads TGTGCCAGCAGCTTAGACGGGAGTGCCTACAATGAGCAGTTCTTC. The encoded protein is CASSLDGSAYNEQFF.

V gene TRBV11-2 combines with J gene TRBJ2-5, with D possibly TRBD2 on 6 matching bases. Germline-derived CDR1 and CDR2 are SGHAT and FQNNGV. This CDR3 comprises 13 residues. V was shortened by 2 bases and J by 4 bases, with 8 bases between the two germline ends. This CDR3 reads CASSLQAGETQYF. The CDR3 DNA is TGTGCCAGCAGCTTACAAGCGGGAGAGACCCAGTACTTC. Looking up the rest from reference TRBV11-2 and TRBJ2-5 gives the full variable domain: EAGVAQSPRYKIIEKRQSVAFWCNPISGHATLYWYQQILGQGPKLLIQFQNNGVVDDSQLPKDRFSAERLKGVDSTLKIQPAKLEDSAVYLCASSLQAGETQYFGPGTRLLVL.